The 14 T cell receptor beta chains reported below all come from one sample, sequenced in a study of CD8 T cells in ankylosing spondylitis. TCRdb itself ran the 5' RACE reads through MiXCR, one entry per CDR3 protein. The sample yields approximately 260,000 distinct CDR3 sequences, under 20% seen once. Specimen: blood, either unsorted or a sorted T cell fraction (not recorded which). The receptors shown here come from a male donor with ankylosing spondylitis or in good health (not recorded which).

This clonotype was counted a few times. The chain combines TRBV5-1 with TRBJ1-3; TRBD1 agrees at 9 bases. This CDR3 is built from 16 residues. Germline CDR1 reads SGHRS; CDR2 reads YFSETQ. J lost 1 base, V lost 4 bases, and 6 bases had no gene match. The CDR3 nucleotides read TGCGCCAGCAGCACCGGGACAGGGACTTCTGGAAACACCATATATTTT. Translating gives CASSTGTGTSGNTIYF. Variable domain in full (rest from reference TRBV5-1 and TRBJ1-3): KAGVTQTPRYLIKTRGQQVTLSCSPISGHRSVSWYQQTPGQGLQFLFEYFSETQRNKGNFPGRFSGRQFSNSRSEMNVSTLELGDSALYLCASSTGTGTSGNTIYFGEGSWLTVV.

This clonotype was picked up a small number of times. The chain recombines TRBV5-1 with TRBJ2-2, with 14 nucleotides matching TRBD2. The V gene end was trimmed by 4 bases and the J gene end by 0 bases; junction bases not matched to a gene: 2. The CDR3 extends over 17 amino acids. Per the germline V gene, CDR1 is SGHRS and CDR2 is YFSETQ. The CDR3 DNA is TGCGCCAGCAGCCCGGGACTAGCGGGAGCGAACACCGGGGAGCTGTTTTTT. Its protein is CASSPGLAGANTGELFF.

J is TRBJ2-1 and V is TRBV4-1; no clear D. Trimming removed 2 bases at V and 4 bases at J, with 6 bases between. This CDR3 is built from 13 residues. Germline loops: CDR1 MGHRA, CDR2 YSYEKL. The CDR3 sequence: CASSQMKYNEQFF. As DNA, the CDR3 is TGCGCCAGCAGCCAAATGAAGTACAATGAGCAGTTCTTC.

The sample holds a few counts of this clonotype. This chain connects TRBV27 to TRBJ2-1; either TRBD1 or TRBD2 may fit D (5 bases each). The CDR3 sequence is 14 residues long. Germline assignment: CDR1 MNHEY and CDR2 SMNVEV (reference sequence). The V end lost 6 bases, the J end lost 0 bases, and 9 bases lay between the germline ends. CDR3 residues: CASRVGDSYNEQFF. The CDR3, as DNA: TGTGCCAGCAGGGTGGGGGACTCCTACAATGAGCAGTTCTTC.

The chain carries TRBV4-1 and TRBJ2-3, with D perhaps TRBD2 (6 bases). V gave up 4 bases and J gave up 5 bases, with 25 bases separating them. The CDR3 runs 18 residues. From germline, CDR1 is MGHRA and CDR2 YSYEKL. The CDR3 bases are TGCGCCAGCAGCCTGCTCGACGGGGTCGCGAGGGGACTAGATACGCAGTATTTT. It specifies CASSLLDGVARGLDTQYF.

In this sample, this clonotype turned up a few times. The rearrangement uses TRBV20-1 and TRBJ2-1; the match to TRBD2 covers 10 bases. This CDR3 is built from 18 residues. After removal of 6 bases from V and 0 bases from J, the junction contained 14 bases not matched to a gene. Germline loops: CDR1 DFQATT, CDR2 SNEGSKA (reference sequence). The CDR3 nucleotides are TGCAGTGCCCCCGGGACTAGCGTTACATCGAGCTCCTACAATGAGCAGTTCTTC. Amino acid sequence: CSAPGTSVTSSSYNEQFF.

This clonotype was counted ten times or more. This sequence joins TRBV6-5 and TRBJ1-4; 9 bases match TRBD1. J was trimmed by 3 bases and V by 5 bases; bases with no gene match: 7. The CDR3 contains 16 residues. Germline CDR1 MNHEY, CDR2 SVGAGI. CDR3 coding DNA: TGTGCCAGCAGTAACGGACAGGGGATTTCTAATGAAAAACTGTTTTTT. Its translation is CASSNGQGISNEKLFF.

This clonotype was seen repeatedly, ten times or more. The CDR3 here is CASNSGGEAYNEQFF. For the CDR3, the DNA is TGTGCCAGCAACTCCGGGGGGGAGGCCTACAATGAGCAGTTCTTC. This chain connects TRBV6-2 or TRBV6-3 to TRBJ2-1; 8 nucleotides match TRBD2. CDR1 is MNHEY and CDR2 is SVGEGT in the germline V gene. J gave up 2 bases and V 7 bases, and 7 bases lay outside the gene matches. The length of the CDR3 is 15 residues.

This clonotype was picked up a small number of times. The chain is built from TRBV9 and TRBJ2-1; D assignment may be TRBD1 or TRBD2 (5 bases each). Germline CDR1 SGDLS, CDR2 YYNGEE. This CDR3 is 12 amino acids long. V was cut by 3 bases and J by 14 bases, with 15 bases left in between. CDR3 sequence reads: CASSGGPSPKFF. In DNA, the CDR3 is TGTGCCAGCAGCGGGGGACCGTCCCCCAAGTTCTTC.

This clonotype was recorded a few times. The chain recombines TRBV7-9 with TRBJ2-3; TRBD2 aligns across 7 bases. J was trimmed by 1 base and V by 5 bases; bases with no gene match: 3. This CDR3 has 14 residues. The germline gives CDR1 SEHNR, CDR2 FQNEAQ (reference sequence). The CDR3 DNA is TGTGCCAGCAGCGGTAGCGGGCGCACAGATACGCAGTATTTT. Protein product: CASSGSGRTDTQYF.

This clonotype came up a few times. The rearrangement uses TRBV4-1 and TRBJ2-7, with 11 bases matching TRBD2. The CDR3 runs 18 residues. Germline lookup yields CDR1 MGHRA and CDR2 YSYEKL. V lost 0 bases and J lost 2; bases outside the gene matches: 9. As DNA, the CDR3 is TGCGCCAGCAGCCAAGACAAGGGGTCGGGACTAGCGGCCTACGAGCAGTACTTC. It encodes CASSQDKGSGLAAYEQYF.

This chain joins TRBV6-5 and TRBJ2-1; a weak D match, TRBD2 (6 bases). The CDR3 is 13 amino acids. Germline lookup yields CDR1 MNHEY and CDR2 SVGAGI. Deletions cut 2 bases from V and 9 bases from J, with 11 bases between. The CDR3: CASSYPLAPEQFF. Here the CDR3 DNA reads TGTGCCAGCAGTTACCCGCTAGCGCCTGAGCAGTTCTTC.

The genes are TRBV20-1 and TRBJ1-5; D gene ambiguous. Trimming left V 0 bases short and J 5 bases short, with 14 bases between. CDR1 is DFQATT, CDR2 SNEGSKA, per germline (reference sequence). The CDR3 is made up of 15 amino acids. DNA for the CDR3: TGCAGTGCTAGAGATCGGGCGACCCAGTATCAGCCCCAGCATTTT. Its protein is CSARDRATQYQPQHF.

This clonotype was counted a few times. This sequence joins TRBV29-1 and TRBJ2-3; 9 nucleotides align to TRBD2. Germline trimming cut 4 bases from V and 4 bases from J; bases unmatched to any gene: 6. The germline V gene encodes CDR1 SQVTM and CDR2 ANQGSEA. The CDR3 runs to 14 residues. The CDR3 DNA reads TGCAGCGTTGTCGGCGGGAGGGCGGCAGATACGCAGTATTTT. Its translation is CSVVGGRAADTQYF.